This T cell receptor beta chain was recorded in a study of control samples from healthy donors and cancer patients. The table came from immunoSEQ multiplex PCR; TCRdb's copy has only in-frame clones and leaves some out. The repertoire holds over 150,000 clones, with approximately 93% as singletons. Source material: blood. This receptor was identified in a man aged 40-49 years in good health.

The CDR3 sequence is CASTHRQGWETDNEQFF. In DNA, the CDR3 is TGTGCCAGCACCCATCGACAGGGTTGGGAAACGGACAATGAGCAGTTCTTC. This rearrangement joins TRBV7-9 to TRBJ2-1, with TRBD1 matching over 7 bases. The junction had 17 bases not matched to a gene; V was cut back by 7 bases and J by 5 bases. The CDR3 length is 17 residues. Germline loops: CDR1 SEHNR, CDR2 FQNEAQ (reference sequence).